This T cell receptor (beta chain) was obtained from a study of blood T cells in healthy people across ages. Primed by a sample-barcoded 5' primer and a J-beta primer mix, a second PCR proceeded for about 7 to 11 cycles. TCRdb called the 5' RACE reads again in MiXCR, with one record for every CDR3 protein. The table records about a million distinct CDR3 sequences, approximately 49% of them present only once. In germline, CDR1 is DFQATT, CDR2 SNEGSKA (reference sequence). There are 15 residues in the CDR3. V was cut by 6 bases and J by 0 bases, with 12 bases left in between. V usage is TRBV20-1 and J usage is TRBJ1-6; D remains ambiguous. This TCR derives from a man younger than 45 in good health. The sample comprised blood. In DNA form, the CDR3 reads TGCAGTGCCCCCTCCGGAGACTCCTATAATTCACCCCTCCACTTT. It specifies CSAPSGDSYNSPLHF.